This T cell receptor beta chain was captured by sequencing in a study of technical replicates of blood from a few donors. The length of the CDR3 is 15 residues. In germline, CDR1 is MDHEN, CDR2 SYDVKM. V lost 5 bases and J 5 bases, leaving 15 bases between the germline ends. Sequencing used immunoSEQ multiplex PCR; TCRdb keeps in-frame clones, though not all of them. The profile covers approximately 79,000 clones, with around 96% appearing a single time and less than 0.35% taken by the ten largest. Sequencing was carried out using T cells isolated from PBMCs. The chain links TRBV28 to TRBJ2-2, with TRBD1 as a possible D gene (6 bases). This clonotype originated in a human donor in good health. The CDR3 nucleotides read TGTGCCAGCAGTGACACAGGGATTGGAACCGGGGAGCTGTTTTTT. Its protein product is CASSDTGIGTGELFF.